These T cell receptor beta chains were read from a single sample in a study of shared clonotypes between healthy human individuals. Sequenced by immunoSEQ multiplex PCR; TCRdb stores in-frame clones only, minus some. This table holds around 600,000 clones, more than 95% found once. Sequences were obtained from naive CD8+ T cells sorted from blood. All receptors come from a man aged 25-40 years in good health. CDR3s include the opening cysteine and the closing phenylalanine or tryptophan. The D gene is left open where the match is weak. Only some rows state a clone size, as once, few, many or a class for expanded clones.

TRBJ2-3 NA NA TRBV7-9 TGTGCCAGCAGCGGCGGGGATTCCGGCACAGATACGCAGTATTTT CASSGGDSGTDTQYF
TRBJ2-7 TRBD1 NA TRBV6-1 TGTGCCAGCAGTGAAGCCCTGGGACAGCTCTACGACGAGCAGTACTTC CASSEALGQLYDEQYF
TRBJ2-7 NA NA TRBV18 TGTGCCAGCTCACCACTGGTCAACGAGCAGTACTTC CASSPLVNEQYF
TRBJ2-1 NA NA TRBV11-1 TGTGCCAGCAGCTCTTGGGCCAATGAGCAGTTCTTC CASSSWANEQFF
TRBJ2-5 NA NA TRBV7-2 TGTGCCAGCAGCTCGGAGACAGGTCTGATACAGACCCAGTACTTC CASSSETGLIQTQYF
TRBJ1-5 NA NA TRBV28 TGTGCCAGCAGTTTGAGGGATAGCAATCAGCCCCAGCATTTT CASSLRDSNQPQHF
TRBJ2-5 TRBD2 NA TRBV18 TGTGCCAGCTCACCATACAGGTCTAGCGGGAGTGGTCAAGAGACCCAGTACTTC CASSPYRSSGSGQETQYF
TRBJ2-7 TRBD2 NA TRBV7-9 TGTGCCAGCAGCCTGGTTGGGACTAGCGAAAACTACGAGCAGTACTTC CASSLVGTSENYEQYF
TRBJ2-5 TRBD2 NA TRBV6-4 TGTGCCAGCCTGACTAGCGGGAGAAAAGGAGAGACCCAGTACTTC CASLTSGRKGETQYF
TRBJ2-7 NA NA TRBV28 TGTGCCAGCAGTTTATCGGGAGACGAGCAGTACTTC CASSLSGDEQYF
TRBJ2-1 NA NA TRBV27 TGTGCCAGCAGTTTAAGAGACACCTACAATGAGCAGTTCTTC CASSLRDTYNEQFF
TRBJ1-2 NA NA TRBV6-6 TGTGCCAGCAGCTCCGGACAGTTAGCTAACTATGGCTACACCTTC CASSSGQLANYGYTF
TRBJ1-4 NA NA TRBV7-8 TGTGCCAGCAGCTTAGTTAGCAACTTTGCAACTAATGAAAAACTGTTTTTT CASSLVSNFATNEKLFF
TRBJ2-3 NA NA TRBV9 TGTGCCAGCAGCGTTTGGGGCGATAGCACAGATACGCAGTATTTT CASSVWGDSTDTQYF
TRBJ1-1 NA once TRBV11-2 TGTGCCAGCACCTCAAAGCTAGGAGCTACTGAAGCTTTCTTT CASTSKLGATEAFF
TRBJ2-6 NA once TRBV29-1 TGCAGCGTTGAAGTCGTACAGGGAGTCTCTGGGGCCAACGTCCTGACTTTC CSVEVVQGVSGANVLTF
TRBJ2-1 TRBD2 NA TRBV25-1 TGTGCCAGCAAAGCGGGGTTCAATGAGCAGTTCTTC CASKAGFNEQFF
TRBJ2-7 NA NA TRBV11-2 TGTGCCAGCAGCTTAGGGATGGGAACCTACGAGCAGTACTTC CASSLGMGTYEQYF
TRBJ2-7 NA NA TRBV5-4 TGTGCCAGCAGCGCATGGGACTCGGTCAACGAGCAGTACTTC CASSAWDSVNEQYF
TRBJ1-3 NA NA TRBV7-8 TGTGCCAGCAGCTTTCTCCGAGCGGACAAGACTGGAAACACCATATATTTT CASSFLRADKTGNTIYF